This T cell receptor beta chain was retrieved from a study of identical twins. Each CDR3 protein is one row after TCRdb ran MiXCR on the 5' RACE reads. Among more than 400,000 distinct CDR3 sequences listed, about 16% were seen once. Germline V gene data show CDR1 as SNHLY and CDR2 as FYNNEI. The germline V and J ends were trimmed by 6 bases and 5 bases, with 20 bases remaining between them. This CDR3 region has 15 residues. This clonotype was seen only a few times. These same records also appear under a second study, on yellow fever vaccine responses in identical twins.

This clonotype was obtained from a woman aged 18-29 years in good health. V and J are TRBV2 and TRBJ2-7; D possibly corresponds to TRBD1 (5 bases). Source material: CD4+ T cells sorted from blood. For the CDR3, the DNA is TGTGCCAGCAGCAATATCCAGGGTAGGGTCGACGAGCAGTACTTC. Protein product: CASSNIQGRVDEQYF.